The clone carrying this TCR beta chain has a count of ten or more. Its antigen is undetermined. Repertoires were generated with immunoSEQ multiplex PCR, while TCRdb's copy carries only in-frame clones and drops some. The table has about 680,000 clones, about three quarters seen once; the top ten hold 1.5% to 2%. This entry is derived from a study of shared clonotypes between healthy human individuals. Points from the study as a whole: Several donors had around 5.2% of their naive CD4 clonotypes in common.

Subsets obtained from CD4+ cells comprised CD45RA+ naive and CD45RA-negative memory cells. J was trimmed by 1 base and V by 5 bases; bases with no gene match: 6. The CDR3 runs to 16 residues. Germline assignment: CDR1 SGHRS and CDR2 YFSETQ. The sequenced sample was memory CD4+ T cells sorted from blood. Subset denoted: CD45RA-negative fraction. The receptor was derived from a woman aged 30 to 39 in good health. The chain carries TRBV5-1 and TRBJ2-3; 11 nucleotides match TRBD2. In DNA, the CDR3 is TGCGCCAGCAGGCCTCTAGCGGGAGGTGGCACAGATACGCAGTATTTT. As protein: CASRPLAGGGTDTQYF.